This T cell receptor (beta chain) stems from a study of Ad26.COV2.S vaccination and SARS-CoV-2 variants. Study-wide context: Intramuscular Ad26.COV2.S doses were given once or twice, 56 days apart.

Sequenced by immunoSEQ multiplex PCR; TCRdb stores in-frame clones only, minus some. The sample consists of roughly 450,000 clones, 90% of them appearing once. As for treatment: roughly 18 received Ad26.COV2.S at low or high dose, single or two shots; about 5 received placebo; per-sample allocation not given. After the first vaccine or placebo injection, samples were drawn on day 63. This CDR3 contains 15 residues. Between the trimmed V and J ends, which lost 1 base and 2 bases, there was a span of 12 bases. The clonotype comes from a person between 18 and 60 years old who received the Ad26.COV2.S COVID-19 vaccine or a placebo. The J gene is TRBJ2-7, the V gene TRBV23-1; D ambiguous. TRBV23-1 is identified as an open reading frame with a role that is uncertain. The sample in question was peripheral blood, obtained in a trial of Ad26.COV2.S vaccine versus placebo. CDR3 DNA: TGCGCCAGCAGTCAATTAAGGGCAGACCCCTACGAGCAGTACTTC. Its protein is CASSQLRADPYEQYF.